This T cell receptor beta chain was retrieved from a study of blood T cell repertoires in COVID-19. As for the study in general: Italy, Spain and the United States were the sources of the convalescent and acute COVID-19 samples. T cells, B-cell-depleted T cells, or PBMCs supplied cDNA or gDNA.

Original data processing: Amplified reference gene primers provided the basis for estimating nucleated cell counts. The protocol was immunoSEQ multiplex PCR, while the TCRdb copy is restricted to in-frame clones and leaves out a portion. V and J calls and clone size come straight from that table; D and trimming were deduced from the DNA. This sample carries approximately 80,000 clones, more than 70% of them seen once, and the ten largest clones take around 7%. This CDR3 comprises 15 residues. Unmatched junction bases numbered 8, after V lost 5 bases and J lost 5 bases. Germline CDR1 is MNHEY and CDR2 is SMNVEV (reference sequence).

This clonotype originated in an elderly woman with acute or convalescent COVID-19. The V and J genes are TRBV27 and TRBJ2-1, with 8 bases lining up with TRBD1. Sequencing used peripheral blood. This chain's CDR3 is CASSTRQGFHNEQFF. DNA for the CDR3: TGTGCCAGCAGTACCCGACAGGGGTTCCACAATGAGCAGTTCTTC.